A single sample is the source of the 7 T cell receptor beta chains below, sequenced in a study of control samples from healthy donors and cancer patients. Only in-frame clones appear in the TCRdb table, and some are missing; sequencing was by immunoSEQ multiplex PCR. Of 99,000 or so clones in the sample, 83% are singletons; the top ten hold roughly 13%. Sequencing was done on a sample of blood. The receptors here all came from a woman between 50 and 59 years old in good health.

V gene TRBV5-1 combines with J gene TRBJ1-1; D remains ambiguous. This CDR3 region has 14 residues. Germline loops: CDR1 SGHRS, CDR2 YFSETQ. V was trimmed by 0 bases and J by 1 base, leaving 7 bases between them. CDR3 sequence reads: CASSLATRNTEAFF. CDR3 bases: TGCGCCAGCAGCTTGGCTACACGGAACACTGAAGCTTTCTTT.

The rearrangement links TRBV29-1 to TRBJ1-4; D call uncertain. Germline V gene sequence: CDR1 SQVTM, CDR2 ANQGSEA. V shed 1 base and J shed 3 bases, with 0 bases lying between them. The CDR3 loop spans 11 amino acids. CDR3 nucleotide sequence: TGCAGCGTTGAAGCTAATGAAAAACTGTTTTTT. Its protein is CSVEANEKLFF.

This clone was seen just once. The chain links TRBV4-2 to TRBJ1-1, with TRBD1 as a possible D gene (5 bases). Trimming cost V 1 base and J 0 bases, with 15 bases left between them. The CDR3 is 17 amino acids. Germline lookup yields CDR1 LGHNA and CDR2 YNFKEQ. The CDR3 DNA reads as TGTGCCAGCAGCCAAGGTGGACGCGGGGGGATGAACACTGAAGCTTTCTTT. Its protein is CASSQGGRGGMNTEAFF.

The chain recombines TRBV7-8 with TRBJ2-7; TRBD1 agrees at 10 bases. V dropped 1 base and J dropped 4; count of bases not matched to a gene: 10. The CDR3 loop spans 17 amino acids. CDR1 and CDR2 from the germline V gene are SGHVS and FQNEAQ. Written as DNA, the CDR3 is TGTGCCAGCAGCTTAGTCGGGGGGGGACAGGGGACATACGAGCAGTACTTC. It codes for CASSLVGGGQGTYEQYF. Full variable domain (outside the CDR3, taken from reference TRBV7-8 and TRBJ2-7): GAGVSQSPRYKVAKRGQDVALRCDPISGHVSLFWYQQALGQGPEFLTYFQNEAQLDKSGLPSDRFFAERPEGSVSTLKIQRTQQEDSAVYLCASSLVGGGQGTYEQYFGPGTRLTVT.

V usage is TRBV27 and J usage is TRBJ2-7; 7 bases agree with TRBD1. The germline gives CDR1 MNHEY, CDR2 SMNVEV (reference sequence). Germline trimming cut 5 bases from V and 6 bases from J; bases unmatched to any gene: 7. The CDR3 spans 13 residues. DNA for the CDR3: TGTGCCAGCAGTGTCGGGACAGCCCTCGAGCAGTACTTC. It translates to CASSVGTALEQYF.

This chain connects TRBV7-9 to TRBJ1-4, with a weak D call TRBD1 (6 bases). Trimming removed 5 bases at V and 7 bases at J, with 20 bases between. The CDR3 is 16 residues long. From germline, CDR1 is SEHNR and CDR2 FQNEAQ (reference sequence). CDR3 sequence reads: CASSTRGGSGSEKLFF. The CDR3 bases are TGTGCCAGCAGCACCCGGGGGGGCTCGGGAAGTGAAAAACTGTTTTTT.

The CDR3: CASRKTGRTDTQYF. CDR3 DNA: TGTGCCAGCAGGAAAACAGGGAGGACAGATACGCAGTATTTT. This sequence joins TRBV25-1 and TRBJ2-3, with D perhaps matching TRBD1 or TRBD2 (6 bases each). Trimming removed 6 bases from V and 3 bases from J, with 13 bases in between. The CDR3 runs 14 residues. Germline loops: CDR1 MGHDK, CDR2 SYGVNS. Full variable domain (missing parts from reference TRBV25-1 and TRBJ2-3): EADIYQTPRYLVIGTGKKITLECSQTMGHDKMYWYQQDPGMELHLIHYSYGVNSTEKGDLSSESTVSRIRTEHFPLTLESARPSHTSQYLCASRKTGRTDTQYFGPGTRLTVL.